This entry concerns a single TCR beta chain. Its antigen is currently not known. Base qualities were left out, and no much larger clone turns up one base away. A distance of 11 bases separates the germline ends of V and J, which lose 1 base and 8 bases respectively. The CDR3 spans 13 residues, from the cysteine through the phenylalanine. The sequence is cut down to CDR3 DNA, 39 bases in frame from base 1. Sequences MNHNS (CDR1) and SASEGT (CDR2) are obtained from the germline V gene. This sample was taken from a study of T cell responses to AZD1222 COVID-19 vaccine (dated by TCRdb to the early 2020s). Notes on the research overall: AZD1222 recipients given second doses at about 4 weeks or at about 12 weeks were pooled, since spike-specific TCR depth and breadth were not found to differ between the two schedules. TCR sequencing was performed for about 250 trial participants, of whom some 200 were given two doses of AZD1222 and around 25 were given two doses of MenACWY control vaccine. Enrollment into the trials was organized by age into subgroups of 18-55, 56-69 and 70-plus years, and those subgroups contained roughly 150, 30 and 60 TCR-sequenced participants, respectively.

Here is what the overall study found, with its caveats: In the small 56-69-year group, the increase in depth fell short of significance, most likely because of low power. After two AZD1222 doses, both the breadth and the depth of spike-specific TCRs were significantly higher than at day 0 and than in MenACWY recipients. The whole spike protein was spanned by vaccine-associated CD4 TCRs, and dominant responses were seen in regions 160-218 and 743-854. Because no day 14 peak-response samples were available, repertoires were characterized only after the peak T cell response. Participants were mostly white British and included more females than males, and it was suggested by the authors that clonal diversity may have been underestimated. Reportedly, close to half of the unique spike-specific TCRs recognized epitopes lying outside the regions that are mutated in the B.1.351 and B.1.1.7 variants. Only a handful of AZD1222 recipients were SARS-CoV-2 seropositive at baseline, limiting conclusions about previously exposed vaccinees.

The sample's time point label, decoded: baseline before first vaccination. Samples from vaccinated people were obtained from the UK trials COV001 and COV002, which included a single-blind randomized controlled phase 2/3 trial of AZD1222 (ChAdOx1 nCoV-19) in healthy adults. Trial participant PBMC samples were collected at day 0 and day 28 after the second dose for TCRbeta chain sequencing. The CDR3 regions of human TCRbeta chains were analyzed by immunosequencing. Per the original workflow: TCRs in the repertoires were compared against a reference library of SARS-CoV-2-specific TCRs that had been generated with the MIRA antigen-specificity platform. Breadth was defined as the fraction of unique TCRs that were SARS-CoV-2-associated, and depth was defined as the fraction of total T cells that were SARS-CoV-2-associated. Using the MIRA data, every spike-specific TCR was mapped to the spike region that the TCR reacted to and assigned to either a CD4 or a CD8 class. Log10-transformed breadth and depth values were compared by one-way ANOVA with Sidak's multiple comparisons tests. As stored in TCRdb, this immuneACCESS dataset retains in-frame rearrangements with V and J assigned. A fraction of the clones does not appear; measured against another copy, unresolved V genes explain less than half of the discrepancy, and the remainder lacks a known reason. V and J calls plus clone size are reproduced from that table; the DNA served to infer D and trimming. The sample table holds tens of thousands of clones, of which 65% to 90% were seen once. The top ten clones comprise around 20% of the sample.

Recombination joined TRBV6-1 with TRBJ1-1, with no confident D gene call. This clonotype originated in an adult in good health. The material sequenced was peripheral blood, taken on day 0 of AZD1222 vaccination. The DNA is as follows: TGTGCCAGCAGTGAAGGCACCCTAAGCGAAGCTTTCTTT. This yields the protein CASSEGTLSEAFF.